This T cell receptor (beta chain) stems from a study of metastatic and nonmetastatic thyroid tumors. The wider study: Samples came from malignant and benign thyroid patients, and repertoires were compared across blood and tumor or nodule tissue. General observations from the study: According to reports, the diversity of TCR beta was significantly higher in malignant thyroid tumors than in benign nodules, and this held in both blood and tumor samples.

Many counts were recorded for this clone. What it binds is not known. A junction end diverges from the germline sequence, so it may reflect a read error. Other DNA sequences of this sample code for an identical CDR3. From germline, CDR1 is LNHDA and CDR2 SQIVND (reference sequence). The CDR3 spans 12 residues. Original analysis: Researchers built a distant-metastasis classifier for papillary thyroid cancer that drew on CDR3 differences across clinicopathological groups. TCRdb reanalyzed the PCR reads with MiXCR. The V and J calls were not made by the authors but by TCRdb's processing. This sample has around 15,000 clones; under 40% occur once, and the top ten carry roughly 13%. No treatment had been given to any patient before thyroid surgery.

The chain is built from TRBV19 and TRBJ2-4, with 7 nucleotides matching TRBD1. Sequenced input: tumor tissue. This TCR was sampled from a male donor with papillary thyroid cancer or a benign thyroid nodule (not recorded which). Some clones in this sample may be carry-over from other donors' samples. The CDR3 sequence is CASTQRGLSLDF. The DNA of the CDR3 is TGTGCCAGTACCCAAAGGGGGCTCTCGTTAGACTTC.